The rows below give T cell receptor beta chains drawn from one sample of a study of follicular helper T cells after annual influenza vaccination. Profiled with immunoSEQ multiplex PCR; TCRdb holds only in-frame clones, not every one. Here the sample spans some 9,800 clones, roughly 80% being singletons. The sequencing used CXCR5- memory CD4+ T cells sorted from blood, collected 7 days after influenza vaccination. All receptors come from an adult who received the influenza vaccine. The CDR3 runs from the conserved cysteine through the conserved F or W. A D gene is named only where the DNA matches it firmly. Rows may omit the clone size; those that give it use once, few, many or a size class.

DNA: TGTGCCAGCAGCTTAGCCGCGGGGCTCTCCTACGAGCAGTACTTC; CDR3: CASSLAAGLSYEQYF; size: .; V: TRBV7-9; J: TRBJ2-7; D: .
DNA: TGTGCCAGTACCCCGGGTTCTGGGGCCAACGTCCTGACTTTC; CDR3: CASTPGSGANVLTF; size: .; V: TRBV19; J: TRBJ2-6; D: .
DNA: TGTGCCAGCAGCTTGCGAGGATCTAACTATGGCTACACCTTC; CDR3: CASSLRGSNYGYTF; size: .; V: TRBV4-2; J: TRBJ1-2; D: .
DNA: TGTGCCATCAGTGAGGGGACAGGGAGGACTGAAGCTTTCTTT; CDR3: CAISEGTGRTEAFF; size: .; V: TRBV10-3; J: TRBJ1-1; D: TRBD1
DNA: TGTGCCAGCAGCTTTGTAGGAAGCACAGATACGCAGTATTTT; CDR3: CASSFVGSTDTQYF; size: .; V: TRBV11-1; J: TRBJ2-3; D: .
DNA: TGTGCTAGCAGCCCGGGACTAGCGGGGAACACAGATACGCAGTATTTT; CDR3: CASSPGLAGNTDTQYF; size: .; V: TRBV7-7; J: TRBJ2-3; D: TRBD2
DNA: TGTGCCAGCTCACCTCTAAACCCGGGACAGGGGGGTTCGAACACTGAAGCTTTCTTT; CDR3: CASSPLNPGQGGSNTEAFF; size: .; V: TRBV18; J: TRBJ1-1; D: TRBD1
DNA: TGTGCCAGCTCACCATCGCGGGGGGACAATCAGCCCCAGCATTTT; CDR3: CASSPSRGDNQPQHF; size: .; V: TRBV18; J: TRBJ1-5; D: .
DNA: TGTGCCAGCAGTTTAAAACCGGGGGCCTACGAGCAGTACTTC; CDR3: CASSLKPGAYEQYF; size: few; V: TRBV27; J: TRBJ2-7; D: .
DNA: TGTGCCAGCAGTGAATTGGACAGGGGGGGCAATGAGCAGTTCTTC; CDR3: CASSELDRGGNEQFF; size: once; V: TRBV2; J: TRBJ2-1; D: TRBD1
DNA: TGTGCCAGCTCACCACCTCGGGGGGGGCGGGGACCAGCCTACGAGCAGTACTTC; CDR3: CASSPPRGGRGPAYEQYF; size: .; V: TRBV18; J: TRBJ2-7; D: TRBD2
DNA: TGCGCCAGCAGCCAGGGAAAGGGTTTGTATCAGCCCCAGCATTTT; CDR3: CASSQGKGLYQPQHF; size: .; V: TRBV4-1; J: TRBJ1-5; D: .
DNA: TGTGCCAGCAGTTCGGGGTACACCCAGCATTTT; CDR3: CASSSGYTQHF; size: .; V: TRBV6-5; J: TRBJ1-5; D: .
DNA: TGTGCCAGCAGCTCATTTTCCGGGACTAGCGGAAACACCGGGGAGCTGTTTTTT; CDR3: CASSSFSGTSGNTGELFF; size: .; V: TRBV7-3; J: TRBJ2-2; D: TRBD2
DNA: TGTGCCAGCAGCTTAAACACAGGAGCTAACTATGGCTACACCTTC; CDR3: CASSLNTGANYGYTF; size: .; V: TRBV7-2; J: TRBJ1-2; D: .
DNA: TGTGCCAGCAGACCCCGGAACCCGAACACTGAAGCTTTCTTT; CDR3: CASRPRNPNTEAFF; size: .; V: TRBV6-5; J: TRBJ1-1; D: .
DNA: TGTGCCAGTAAGGGGGGATACTCCTACAATGAGCAGTTCTTC; CDR3: CASKGGYSYNEQFF; size: .; V: TRBV19; J: TRBJ2-1; D: .
DNA: TGCGCCAGCAGCTTGACAGGGCAAGGAGGAAACACCATATATTTT; CDR3: CASSLTGQGGNTIYF; size: .; V: TRBV5-1; J: TRBJ1-3; D: .
DNA: TGTGCCAGCAGCTCCGAACTAAATCGGGGAACCAATTCACCCCTCCACTTT; CDR3: CASSSELNRGTNSPLHF; size: .; V: TRBV7-8; J: TRBJ1-6; D: .
DNA: TGTGCCAGCAGCCCGGCGAACTATAATTCACCCCTCCACTTT; CDR3: CASSPANYNSPLHF; size: few; V: TRBV5-4; J: TRBJ1-6; D: .
DNA: TGTGCCAGCAGTACCGTCGCCTACAATGAGCAGTTCTTC; CDR3: CASSTVAYNEQFF; size: .; V: TRBV7-9; J: TRBJ2-1; D: .
DNA: TGTGCCAGCTCACCAGGACGAGAAGAAAAACTGTTTTTT; CDR3: CASSPGREEKLFF; size: .; V: TRBV18; J: TRBJ1-4; D: .
DNA: TGTGCCAGCTCGCTGAGGGAAGACTATGGCTACACCTTC; CDR3: CASSLREDYGYTF; size: .; V: TRBV18; J: TRBJ1-2; D: .
DNA: TGTGCCAGCAGCTTGGCCAAAGGGACTAGCGGGACCCAGTACTTC; CDR3: CASSLAKGTSGTQYF; size: .; V: TRBV5-4; J: TRBJ2-5; D: TRBD2
DNA: TGTGCCAGTAAGGGACGGCTTGGGGGGGCGCAGTATTTT; CDR3: CASKGRLGGAQYF; size: .; V: TRBV21-1; J: TRBJ2-3; D: .